A single sample gave rise to the 7 T cell receptor beta chains below, sequenced in a study of OX40 agonist ivuxolimab in advanced cancers. Assay used: immunoSEQ multiplex PCR; TCRdb lists only in-frame clones, some missing. Of 35,000 to 50,000 clones detected, about 90% appear once; the ten largest clones hold around 1.1%. The sample was CD4+ or CD8+ T cells sorted from blood, taken in a trial of the OX40 agonist ivuxolimab. These receptors all come from an adult with an advanced solid tumor such as melanoma, head and neck, liver or kidney cancer.

The J gene is TRBJ1-5, the V gene TRBV28; D not resolved. Per germline, CDR1 MDHEN and CDR2 SYDVKM. This CDR3 comprises 12 residues. Between the trimmed V and J ends, which lost 3 bases and 9 bases, there was a span of 9 bases. CDR3 in DNA: TGTGCCAGCAGTTTTCAGGTTCGGCCCCAGCATTTT. It encodes CASSFQVRPQHF.

Comment on this clone: Relative to the germline gene, one junction end is altered; a read error may explain this. The chain links TRBV7-7 to TRBJ2-5, with D tentatively TRBD1 (5 bases). CDR1 is SSHAT and CDR2 is FNYEAQ in the germline V gene (reference sequence). CDR3 length: 14 residues. CDR3 coding DNA: TGTGCTAGCAGCTTAGGAAAGGGGTCGGAGACCCAGTACTTC. It encodes CASSLGKGSETQYF.

The chain combines TRBV5-6 with TRBJ2-4; TRBD2 agrees at 8 bases. Germline V gene lookup returns CDR1 SGHDT and CDR2 YYEEEE. Losses at the gene ends were 1 base for V and 0 bases for J; bases not matched to a gene: 3. CDR3 size: 16 residues. The CDR3, as DNA: TGTGCCAGCAGCTTGTGGCTAGCGGGAGCCAAAAACATTCAGTACTTC. Translating it yields CASSLWLAGAKNIQYF.

Only a few counts were recorded for this clone. This chain connects TRBV7-2 to TRBJ2-2, with unresolved D. Per the germline V gene, CDR1 is SGHTA and CDR2 is FQGNSA. The CDR3 has 15 amino acids. V was shortened by 5 bases and J by 4 bases, with 14 bases between the two germline ends. The CDR3 loop reads CASSTYGPSTGELFF. In DNA form, the CDR3 reads TGTGCCAGCAGCACATACGGGCCGAGCACCGGGGAGCTGTTTTTT.

The CDR3 spells CASSLEGTVSNQPQHF. As DNA, the CDR3 is TGTGCCAGCAGCTTAGAAGGGACAGTGAGCAATCAGCCCCAGCATTTT. The chain couples TRBV7-2 to TRBJ1-5; 7 bases line up with TRBD1. The V and J ends lost 1 base and 1 base, in that order; junction bases with no gene match: 4. Looked up from germline, CDR1 is SGHTA and CDR2 is FQGNSA. CDR3 length: 16 residues.

The chain recombines TRBV11-3 with TRBJ2-1; D not certain. Per the germline V gene, CDR1 is SGHNT and CDR2 is YENEEA. This CDR3 spans 15 amino acids. V was trimmed by 2 bases and J by 3 bases, leaving 11 bases between them. CDR3 sequence: CASSLSKGLYNEQFF. Here the CDR3 DNA reads TGTGCCAGCAGCTTAAGTAAGGGCCTCTACAATGAGCAGTTCTTC. The full variable domain, with the rest looked up from reference TRBV11-3 and TRBJ2-1, is EAGVVQSPRYKIIEKKQPVAFWCNPISGHNTLYWYLQNLGQGPELLIRYENEEAVDDSQLPKDRFSAERLKGVDSTLKIQPAELGDSAVYLCASSLSKGLYNEQFFGPGTRLTVL.

A remark on this clone: The junction does not match germline at one end; this may be a read error. Additional DNA sequences in this sample encode the identical CDR3. The CDR3 loop is CASSLGAGGVYGYTF. DNA of the CDR3: TGTGCCAGCAGCTTAGGGGCAGGTGGGGTCTATGGCTACACCTTT. The V gene is TRBV7-2, the J gene TRBJ1-2, with unresolved D. CDR1 and CDR2 from the germline V gene are SGHTA and FQGNSA. The CDR3 consists of 15 residues.